A selection of T cell receptor beta chains follows, all from one sample in a study of vaccination and CD4 T cells after COVID-19. TCRdb reanalysed the PCR reads using MiXCR and keeps one entry per CDR3 protein. The table records nearly 20,000 distinct CDR3 sequences, about 80% of them present only once. These receptors have no known antigen. The input for sequencing was CD4+ T cells from blood, cultured in vitro, taken after SARS-CoV-2 vaccination. These receptor sequences come from a human donor who received a COVID-19 vaccine. Both conserved end residues are part of each CDR3.

CDR3: CASSQEVGSSYEQYF
V: TRBV14

CDR3: CSAGRTSGDYTQYF
V: TRBV20-1

CDR3: CATSRDPYRGGNTGELFF
V: TRBV15

CDR3: CATSDLWNTEAFF
V: TRBV24-1

CDR3: CASSVQLAGATDTQYF
V: TRBV2

CDR3: CASSFGQGAGNQPQHF
V: TRBV12-3/TRBV12-4

CDR3: CASSLGGGANEQFF
V: TRBV11-3

CDR3: CASSLPTWGDYNSPLHF
V: TRBV6-1

CDR3: CSARAGTGVSDEKLFF
V: TRBV20-1

CDR3: CASSHRQGWGGYTF
V: TRBV23-1

CDR3: CATSTEGQGLGYSNQPQHF
V: TRBV15

CDR3: CASSLNGGSNQPQHF
V: TRBV18

CDR3: CSANREAVSTDTQYF
V: TRBV20-1

CDR3: CASSPGIRVSPLHF
V: TRBV7-2

CDR3: CASSLGLRTPLHF
V: TRBV5-3

CDR3: CASTDPLRDVNTEAFF
V: TRBV7-8

CDR3: CASRPHRGRGNQPQHF
V: TRBV2

CDR3: CASSFRGGNQPQHF
V: TRBV7-2

CDR3: CASSFTGNNSPLHF
V: TRBV19

CDR3: CSASGQTVYGYTF
V: TRBV20-1

CDR3: CASSLIQGLGNQPQHF
V: TRBV19

CDR3: CASSFNRASYGYTF
V: TRBV7-9

CDR3: CASTGADIQYF
V: TRBV6-1

CDR3: CASSRVTNEKLFF
V: TRBV19

CDR3: CASRANRGAIGSGYTF
V: TRBV27

CDR3: CATHQPQHF
V: TRBV21-1

CDR3: CASSRGASGANVLTF
V: TRBV7-7

CDR3: CASRGATPRLNTEAFF
V: TRBV4-1

CDR3: CAWTSPGGPNTEAFF
V: TRBV30

CDR3: CASSLDTGAYNEQFF
V: TRBV7-2

CDR3: CASRRKVGSPISGYTF
V: TRBV6-1

CDR3: CSATPGQGAWETQYF
V: TRBV20-1

CDR3: CSARDSSLGYGYTF
V: TRBV20-1

CDR3: CASERDLGSYEQYF
V: TRBV11-2

CDR3: CASTPIYIKSGLNQPQHF
V: TRBV21-1

CDR3: CASSLIGRGGTEAFF
V: TRBV7-9

CDR3: CASSLVGNAPNSPLHF
V: TRBV5-1

CDR3: CASSMGWSNQPQHF
V: TRBV19

CDR3: CASSPLAGGGADTQYF
V: TRBV7-8

CDR3: CSVVSWAGDPRDTEAFF
V: TRBV29-1

CDR3: CASSLSNGGGEQYF
V: TRBV27

CDR3: CASSEDISGTGVNGYTF
V: TRBV2

CDR3: CASNYRGDTEAFF
V: TRBV6-5

CDR3: CASRPLGGDQPQHF
V: TRBV6-1

CDR3: CASEVTNTGELFF
V: TRBV10-3

CDR3: CSARLDSNQPQHF
V: TRBV20-1

CDR3: CASSQLAGGSYEQYF
V: TRBV7-8

CDR3: CASSETSGRTDTQYF
V: TRBV10-1

CDR3: CALTGSSGNTIYF
V: TRBV30

CDR3: CASSLGQGKTQYF
V: TRBV7-9

CDR3: CASSRTTVTYNSPLHF
V: TRBV5-1

CDR3: CASSPGGSRNIQYF
V: TRBV10-1

CDR3: CASQSNEKLFF
V: TRBV12-3/TRBV12-4

CDR3: CASRSQGGQGPQHF
V: TRBV6-4

CDR3: CASSSGTDTQYF
V: TRBV7-8

CDR3: CASSTGGVTFDRDTEAFF
V: TRBV19

CDR3: CASSRPSLHDSYGYTF
V: TRBV7-9

CDR3: CAISTQGIYGYTF
V: TRBV10-3

CDR3: CASSPGPTSSYEQYF
V: TRBV7-2